A single sample is the source of the 29 T cell receptor beta chains below, sequenced in a study of regulatory T cells in long-lasting Graves disease. Time point described: newly diagnosed GD, antithyroid drugs for less than 3 months. PBMC-extracted RNA yielded the TCR library. HTBI primers from iRepertoire and Arm-PCR of CDR3 regions yielded the TCR beta libraries. TCRdb reanalysed the multiplex PCR reads using MiXCR and keeps one entry per CDR3 protein. The repertoire holds 500,000 to 700,000 distinct CDR3 sequences, with around 15% as singletons. The data also belong to a second study, concerning T cells in Graves' hyperthyroidism and ophthalmopathy.

The sequenced sample was peripheral blood mononuclear cells (PBMCs), obtained at new diagnosis, from a patient treated with antithyroid drugs. The receptors come from a woman aged 25 to 45 with Graves disease.

This chain joins TRBV28 and TRBJ2-2; D ambiguous. The CDR3 is 18 amino acids. CDR1 is MDHEN and CDR2 is SYDVKM in the germline V gene. Trimming removed 3 bases from V and 1 base from J, with 18 bases in between. The CDR3 protein is CASSFPLHRAQNTGELFF. CDR3 DNA sequence: TGTGCCAGCAGTTTTCCCCTACACAGAGCCCAGAACACCGGGGAGCTGTTTTTT.

J is TRBJ2-5 and V is TRBV2; D remains unclear. CDR1 is SNHLY, CDR2 FYNNEI, per germline. The CDR3 runs to 11 residues. Between the trimmed V and J ends, which lost 9 bases and 2 bases, there was a span of 7 bases. The DNA of the CDR3 is TGTGCCAGTCAGGAACAAGAGACCCAGTACTTC. It is translated as CASQEQETQYF.

This clonotype was seen more than once but under ten times. The chain combines TRBV7-8 with TRBJ2-1; D gene unclear. Germline CDR1 SGHVS, CDR2 FQNEAQ. This CDR3 has 13 residues. Trimming shortened V by 5 bases and J by 5 bases, and 10 bases separated the two germline ends. CDR3 residues: CASSVDGDNEQFF. Written as DNA, the CDR3 is TGTGCCAGCAGCGTGGACGGTGACAATGAGCAGTTCTTC.

Comment on this clonotype: This could be a read error, since a much larger clone is one nucleotide away. This rearrangement joins TRBV7-9 to TRBJ2-3; D remains unclear. This CDR3 comprises 14 residues. Germline lookup yields CDR1 SEHNR and CDR2 FQNEAQ (reference sequence). The chain's CDR3 is CASSFQVGSDTRYF. CDR3 DNA sequence: TGTGCCAGCAGCTTTCAAGTCGGGTCAGATACGCGGTATTTT.

This chain connects TRBV30 to TRBJ1-2; the D is unclear. This CDR3 has 14 residues. Germline V CDR1 and CDR2: GTSNPN, SVGIG (reference sequence). The V and J ends lost 7 bases and 4 bases respectively, with 19 bases between them. This CDR3 reads CALKIGSIPYGYTF. The CDR3 bases are TGTGCCTTGAAAATTGGCAGCATTCCCTATGGCTACACCTTC.

This clonotype has a single count. V and J are TRBV20-1 and TRBJ2-7; possible D gene TRBD1, 6 bases. The length of the CDR3 is 13 residues. The V end lost 1 base, the J end lost 4 bases, and 11 bases lay between the germline ends. Germline V gene lookup returns CDR1 DFQATT and CDR2 SNEGSKA (reference sequence). The CDR3: CSARVGHGYEQYF. The DNA of the CDR3 is TGCAGTGCTAGAGTGGGACACGGGTACGAGCAGTACTTC.

This clonotype showed up just a few times. This may stem from a read error, because a much larger clone lies one nucleotide away. This chain connects TRBV7-3 to TRBJ2-2; no definite D call. Deletions cut 2 bases from V and 3 bases from J, with 10 bases between. The CDR3 runs 15 residues. The germline V gene has CDR1 SGHTA and CDR2 FQGTGA. The DNA for the CDR3 is TGTGCCAGCAGCTTAGGTGGCGTTCACACCGGGGAGCTGTTTTTT. It translates to CASSLGGVHTGELFF.

The table lists this clonotype with many counts. The DNA for the CDR3 is TGTGCCACCAGTGATTTCACGGTTAACTATGGCTACACCTTC. The encoded protein is CATSDFTVNYGYTF. This chain uses TRBV24-1 with TRBJ1-2, with unresolved D. The CDR3 sequence is 14 residues long. From germline, CDR1 is KGHDR and CDR2 SFDVKD. V lost 1 base to trimming and J lost 1 base, with 6 bases between them.

This clonotype was seen at least ten times. The rearrangement uses TRBV27 and TRBJ2-3; either TRBD1 or TRBD2 may fit D (7 bases each). V gave up 6 bases and J gave up 6 bases, with 13 bases separating them. Germline V gene sequence: CDR1 MNHEY, CDR2 SMNVEV (reference sequence). The CDR3 length is 13 residues. The CDR3 is CASRGQGGDTQYF. The DNA for the CDR3 is TGTGCCAGCAGGGGCCAGGGGGGGGATACGCAGTATTTT.

The chain joins TRBV5-4 to TRBJ2-7, with D possibly matching TRBD2 (6 bases). This CDR3 is 13 amino acids long. V was pared by 4 bases and J by 3 bases, with 11 bases between. Germline CDR1 reads SGHNT; CDR2 reads YYREEE (reference sequence). CDR3 sequence: CASSRESLYEQYF. The CDR3 region has the DNA TGTGCCAGCAGCCGGGAGTCGCTCTACGAGCAGTACTTC.

This clonotype was picked up many times. The V and J genes are TRBV7-9 and TRBJ1-1, with unresolved D. With 4 bases removed from V and 1 base from J, the gap between germline ends came to 10 bases. CDR3 length: 14 residues. CDR1 SEHNR and CDR2 FQNEAQ come from the germline V gene (reference sequence). The CDR3 protein is CASSWRQGNTEAFF. CDR3 DNA: TGTGCCAGCAGCTGGAGACAAGGGAACACTGAAGCTTTCTTT.

As regards this clonotype: A much larger clone lies one base from this, so it may be a read error. The rearrangement links TRBV28 to TRBJ2-7; D is unresolved. Germline loops: CDR1 MDHEN, CDR2 SYDVKM. The V and J ends lost 8 bases and 6 bases respectively, with 8 bases between them. This CDR3 is built from 10 residues. CDR3 amino acids: CASGAVEQYF. The CDR3 nucleotides read TGTGCCAGCGGTGCCGTCGAGCAGTACTTC. Based on the CDR3 plus reference TRBV28 and TRBJ2-7, the full variable domain is DVKVTQSSRYLVKRTGEKVFLECVQDMDHENMFWYRQDPGLGLRLIYFSYDVKMKEKGDIPEGYSVSREKKERFSLILESASTNQTSMYLCASGAVEQYFGPGTRLTVT.

V usage is TRBV2 and J usage is TRBJ2-5, with D tentatively TRBD2 (5 bases). V was clipped by 4 bases and J by 4 bases, with 10 bases between them. Germline CDR1 SNHLY, CDR2 FYNNEI. The CDR3 is 13 residues long. The CDR3 nucleotides are TGTGCCAGCAGTGTCCAGGCGGGAGAGACCCAGTACTTC. Translation: CASSVQAGETQYF.

The CDR3 here is CASSPTTGQRSEAFF. CDR3 sequence (DNA): TGTGCCAGCAGCCCCACTACAGGGCAGCGCTCTGAAGCTTTCTTT. The V and J genes are TRBV14 and TRBJ1-1; tentatively, D is TRBD1 (6 bases). This CDR3 contains 15 residues. Per germline, CDR1 SGHDN and CDR2 FVKESK. V lost 4 bases and J lost 6, with 18 bases in between.

This clonotype has ten or more counts. The chain employs TRBV2 and TRBJ2-1, with D maybe TRBD2 (5 bases). Germline-derived CDR1 and CDR2 are SNHLY and FYNNEI. V lost 6 bases and J 2 bases, leaving 17 bases between the germline ends. The CDR3 totals 16 residues. The CDR3 reads CASREMSGHPYNEQFF. CDR3 DNA sequence: TGTGCCAGCAGAGAGATGAGCGGCCACCCCTACAATGAGCAGTTCTTC.

This clonotype has at least ten counts. The V call is TRBV9, the J call TRBJ1-1; possible D gene TRBD1, 5 bases. The ends were cut back, 0 bases at V and 2 bases at J, with 17 bases in the middle. Germline CDR1 is SGDLS and CDR2 is YYNGEE. The CDR3 contains 17 residues. CDR3 DNA sequence: TGTGCCAGCAGCGTAGGGGCCGGGGGAATACTCAACACTGAAGCTTTCTTT. Translated, it gives CASSVGAGGILNTEAFF.

In its sample, this clonotype was seen many times. The chain employs TRBV28 and TRBJ1-1; D may be TRBD1 (5 bases). The germline CDR1 and CDR2 sequences are MDHEN and SYDVKM. The CDR3 spans 15 residues. V dropped 2 bases and J dropped 0 bases, with 10 bases sitting between them. The CDR3 spells CASSLGGTMNTEAFF. DNA of the CDR3: TGTGCCAGCAGTTTAGGGGGGACCATGAACACTGAAGCTTTCTTT.

This clonotype showed up many times. J is TRBJ2-3 and V is TRBV7-9; D unresolved. The germline gives CDR1 SEHNR, CDR2 FQNEAQ (reference sequence). The CDR3 runs 13 residues. V lost 9 bases to trimming and J lost 6 bases, with 16 bases between them. CDR3 sequence (DNA): TGTGCCAGTTCTCTCCCGCCGGCTGATACGCAGTATTTT. This translates into CASSLPPADTQYF.

This clonotype was counted a few times. The rearrangement joins TRBV27 to TRBJ1-4; D unresolved. Germline-derived CDR1 and CDR2 are MNHEY and SMNVEV (reference sequence). This CDR3 is 16 amino acids long. Trimming removed 4 bases from V and 8 bases from J, with 20 bases in between. The CDR3 here is CASSSLHANLREKLFF. Here the CDR3 DNA reads TGTGCCAGCAGTTCCCTCCATGCCAATTTAAGGGAAAAACTGTTTTTT.

This clonotype occurred many times. The J gene is TRBJ2-5, the V gene TRBV7-2; 8 nucleotides match TRBD1. V trimming: 5 bases; J trimming: 5 bases; junction bases outside the gene matches: 10. The CDR3 sequence is 15 residues long. Germline CDR1 is SGHTA and CDR2 is FQGNSA. CDR3 loop: CASSTYQGASETQYF. The CDR3 DNA reads as TGTGCCAGCAGCACCTATCAGGGGGCATCTGAGACCCAGTACTTC.

The rearrangement joins TRBV7-9 to TRBJ1-2; D gene uncertain. Germline V gene lookup returns CDR1 SEHNR and CDR2 FQNEAQ (reference sequence). The CDR3 covers 12 residues. V was trimmed by 8 bases and J by 5 bases, leaving 12 bases between them. CDR3 nucleotides: TGTGCCAGCTCCGGGGAGAGGTATGGCTACACCTTC. Translation: CASSGERYGYTF.

This chain links TRBV6-1 with TRBJ2-3; unclear D gene. This CDR3 spans 14 amino acids. Germline loops: CDR1 MNHNS, CDR2 SASEGT. V gave up 3 bases and J gave up 5 bases, with 12 bases separating them. CDR3 sequence reads: CASSEGGSVDTQYF. The CDR3 DNA follows: TGTGCCAGCAGTGAGGGTGGGTCCGTAGATACGCAGTATTTT.

This clonotype was seen repeatedly, ten times or more. CDR3 sequence (DNA): TGTGCCAGCAAGTTGACAGGGACTAACACTGAAGCTTTCTTT. Its protein is CASKLTGTNTEAFF. The chain carries TRBV2 and TRBJ1-1, with 7 nucleotides matching TRBD1. Per germline, CDR1 SNHLY and CDR2 FYNNEI. The CDR3 loop spans 14 amino acids. V gave up 7 bases and J gave up 2 bases; unmatched junction bases: 7.

This clonotype was observed once. The CDR3 does not close with the conserved phenylalanine or tryptophan, likely indicating a read error. As DNA, the CDR3 is TGTGCCATCAGTGAGGGGTCACACATGGACACTGAAGCTTTCTCT. Amino acids: CAISEGSHMDTEAFS. V is TRBV10-3 and J is TRBJ1-1, with D hard to call. V lost 2 bases to trimming and J lost 3 bases, with 13 bases between them. The CDR3 has 15 residues. In germline, CDR1 is ENHRY, CDR2 SYGVKD.

The chain couples TRBV2 to TRBJ2-2; the D gene could be TRBD1 or TRBD2 (5 bases each). Germline lookup yields CDR1 SNHLY and CDR2 FYNNEI. The CDR3 totals 14 residues. The V end lost 6 bases, the J end lost 3 bases, and 11 bases lay between the germline ends. The CDR3 loop is CASSRGTDTGELFF. The CDR3 DNA reads as TGTGCCAGCAGCCGAGGGACGGACACCGGGGAGCTGTTTTTT.

The J gene is TRBJ2-1, the V gene TRBV18; TRBD1 agrees at 10 bases. The end of the DNA fits TRBJ2-5 better, so the J call may be wrong. Germline CDR1 KGHSH, CDR2 LQKENI. The CDR3 contains 15 residues. The CDR3 DNA follows: TGTGCCAGCTCACCCAGACAGGGGGCAAAGGAGACCCAGTACTTC. Residues: CASSPRQGAKETQYF.

This clonotype was counted at least ten times. CDR3 nucleotide sequence: TGTGCCAGCAGTTTAATGGTTCTGGGTTCCTCTAACTATGGCTACACCTTC. This codes for CASSLMVLGSSNYGYTF. The V gene is TRBV28, the J gene TRBJ1-2; D is unclear. The ends were cut back, 2 bases at V and 0 bases at J, with 16 bases in the middle. This CDR3 is built from 17 residues. Per germline, CDR1 MDHEN and CDR2 SYDVKM.

This clonotype was found a few times. V usage is TRBV6-9 and J usage is TRBJ1-6; D unresolved. The germline V gene has CDR1 MNHGY and CDR2 SVAAGI. V was pared by 7 bases and J by 3 bases, with 19 bases between. The CDR3 length is 17 residues. CDR3 in amino acids: CASNYSEGGIYNSPLHF. Here the CDR3 DNA reads TGTGCCAGCAATTACTCAGAGGGAGGAATCTATAATTCACCCCTCCACTTT.

The rearrangement links TRBV6-1 to TRBJ2-3; weak D call: TRBD1 (6 bases). The CDR3 is 14 amino acids. Trimming shortened V by 2 bases and J by 6 bases, and 12 bases separated the two germline ends. Germline CDR1 is MNHNS and CDR2 is SASEGT. The CDR3 sequence: CASSERGSPDTQYF. CDR3 bases: TGTGCCAGCAGTGAAAGGGGGAGCCCCGATACGCAGTATTTT.